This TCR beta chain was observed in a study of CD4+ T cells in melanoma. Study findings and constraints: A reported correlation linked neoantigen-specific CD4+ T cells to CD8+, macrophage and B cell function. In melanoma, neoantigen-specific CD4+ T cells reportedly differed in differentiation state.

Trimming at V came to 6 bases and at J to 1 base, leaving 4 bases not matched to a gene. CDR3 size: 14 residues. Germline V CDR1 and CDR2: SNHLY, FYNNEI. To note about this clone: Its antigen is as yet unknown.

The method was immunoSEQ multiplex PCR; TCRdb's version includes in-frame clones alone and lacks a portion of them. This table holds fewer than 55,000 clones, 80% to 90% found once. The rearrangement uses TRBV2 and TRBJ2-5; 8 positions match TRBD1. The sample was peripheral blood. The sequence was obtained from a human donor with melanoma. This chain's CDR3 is CASRLGTGQETQYF. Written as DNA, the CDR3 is TGTGCCAGCAGACTAGGGACAGGCCAAGAGACCCAGTACTTC.